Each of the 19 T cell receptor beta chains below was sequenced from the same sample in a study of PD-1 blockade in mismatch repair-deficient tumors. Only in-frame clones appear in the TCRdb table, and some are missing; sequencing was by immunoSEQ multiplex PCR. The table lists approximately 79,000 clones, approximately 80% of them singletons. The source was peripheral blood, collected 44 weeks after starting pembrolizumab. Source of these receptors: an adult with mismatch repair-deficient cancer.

The CDR3 sequence: CASSLAISYEQYF. The CDR3 DNA reads TGTGCCAGCAGCTTAGCTATTTCCTACGAGCAGTACTTC. The V and J genes are TRBV7-2 and TRBJ2-7; D is undetermined. Deletions cut 0 bases from V and 1 base from J, with 4 bases between. This CDR3 has 13 residues. Germline assignment: CDR1 SGHTA and CDR2 FQGNSA.

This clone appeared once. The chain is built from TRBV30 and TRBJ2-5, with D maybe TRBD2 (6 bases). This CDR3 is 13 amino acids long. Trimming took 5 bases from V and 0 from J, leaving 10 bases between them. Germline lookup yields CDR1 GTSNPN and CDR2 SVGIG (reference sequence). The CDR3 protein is CAWVEGNQETQYF. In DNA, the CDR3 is TGTGCCTGGGTGGAGGGGAACCAAGAGACCCAGTACTTC.

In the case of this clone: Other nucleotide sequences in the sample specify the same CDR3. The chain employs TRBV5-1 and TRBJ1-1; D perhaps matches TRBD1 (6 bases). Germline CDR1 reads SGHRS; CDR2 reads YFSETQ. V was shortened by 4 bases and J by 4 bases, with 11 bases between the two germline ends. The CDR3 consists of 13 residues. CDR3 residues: CASSLRGGTEAFF. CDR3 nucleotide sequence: TGCGCCAGCAGCCTCAGGGGTGGCACTGAAGCTTTCTTT.

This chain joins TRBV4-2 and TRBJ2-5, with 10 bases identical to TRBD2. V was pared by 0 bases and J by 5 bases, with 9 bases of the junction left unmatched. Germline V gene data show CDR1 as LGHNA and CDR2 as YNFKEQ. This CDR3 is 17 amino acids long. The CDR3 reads CASSQDGLAGAGETQYF. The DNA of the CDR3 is TGTGCCAGCAGCCAAGATGGGCTAGCGGGAGCCGGGGAGACCCAGTACTTC.

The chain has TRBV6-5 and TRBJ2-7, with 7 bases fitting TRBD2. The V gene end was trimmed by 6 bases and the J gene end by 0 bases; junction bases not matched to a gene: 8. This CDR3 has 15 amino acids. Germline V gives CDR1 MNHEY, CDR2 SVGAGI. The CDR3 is CASSKLAFNSYEQYF. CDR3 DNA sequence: TGTGCCAGCAGCAAACTAGCGTTTAACTCCTACGAGCAGTACTTC.

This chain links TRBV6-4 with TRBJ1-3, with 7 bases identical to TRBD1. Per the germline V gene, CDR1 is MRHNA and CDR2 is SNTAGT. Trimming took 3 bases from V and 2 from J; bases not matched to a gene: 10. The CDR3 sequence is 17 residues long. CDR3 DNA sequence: TGTGCCAGCAGTGAAGAGAGACAGGGCAGTCCTGGAAACACCATATATTTT. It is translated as CASSEERQGSPGNTIYF.

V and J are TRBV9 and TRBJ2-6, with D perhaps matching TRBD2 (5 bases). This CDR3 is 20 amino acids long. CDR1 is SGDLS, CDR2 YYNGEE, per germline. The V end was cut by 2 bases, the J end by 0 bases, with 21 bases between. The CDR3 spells CASSVPRFTSRSSGANVLTF. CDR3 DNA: TGTGCCAGCAGCGTCCCTCGATTTACTAGTCGGAGCTCTGGGGCCAACGTCCTGACTTTC.

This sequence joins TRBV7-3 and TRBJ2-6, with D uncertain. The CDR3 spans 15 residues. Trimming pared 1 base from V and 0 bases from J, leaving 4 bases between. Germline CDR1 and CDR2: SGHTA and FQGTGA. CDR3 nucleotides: TGTGCCAGCAGCTTAAGAGTCTCTGGGGCCAACGTCCTGACTTTC. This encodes CASSLRVSGANVLTF.

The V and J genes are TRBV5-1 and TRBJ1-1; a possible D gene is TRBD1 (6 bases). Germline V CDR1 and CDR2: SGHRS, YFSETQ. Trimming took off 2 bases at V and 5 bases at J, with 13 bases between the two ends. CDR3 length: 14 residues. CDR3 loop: CASSFNTGRTEAFF. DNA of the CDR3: TGCGCCAGCAGCTTTAATACAGGGAGGACTGAAGCTTTCTTT.

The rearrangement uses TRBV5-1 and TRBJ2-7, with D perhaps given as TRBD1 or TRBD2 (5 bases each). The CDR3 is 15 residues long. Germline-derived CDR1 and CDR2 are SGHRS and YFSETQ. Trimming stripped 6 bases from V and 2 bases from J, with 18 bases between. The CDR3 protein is CASTPYGAGTYEQYF. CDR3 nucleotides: TGCGCCAGCACCCCTTACGGGGCCGGCACCTACGAGCAGTACTTC.

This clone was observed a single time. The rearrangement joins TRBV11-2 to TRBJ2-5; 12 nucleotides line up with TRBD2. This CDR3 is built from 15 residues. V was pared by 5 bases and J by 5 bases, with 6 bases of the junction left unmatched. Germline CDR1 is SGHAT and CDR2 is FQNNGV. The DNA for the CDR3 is TGTGCCAGCAGCGTACCTAGCGGGAGGGGGGAGACCCAGTACTTC. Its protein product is CASSVPSGRGETQYF.

The DNA for the CDR3 is TGCGCCAGCAGCCAAGTTTCGGGACAGACGAACAATGAGCAGTTCTTC. Translating gives CASSQVSGQTNNEQFF. The gene calls are TRBV4-1 and TRBJ2-1; 7 nucleotides match TRBD1. Germline V CDR1 and CDR2: MGHRA, YSYEKL. V shed 1 base and J 5 bases; nucleotides not matched to a gene: 8. The CDR3 has 16 amino acids.

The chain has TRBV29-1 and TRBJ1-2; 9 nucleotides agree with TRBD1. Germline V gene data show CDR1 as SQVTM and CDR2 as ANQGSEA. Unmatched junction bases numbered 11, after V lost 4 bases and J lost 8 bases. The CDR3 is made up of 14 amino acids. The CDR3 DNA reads TGCAGCGTTGCCTCCTTACAGGGGGCGGGCGGCTACACCTTC. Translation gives CSVASLQGAGGYTF.

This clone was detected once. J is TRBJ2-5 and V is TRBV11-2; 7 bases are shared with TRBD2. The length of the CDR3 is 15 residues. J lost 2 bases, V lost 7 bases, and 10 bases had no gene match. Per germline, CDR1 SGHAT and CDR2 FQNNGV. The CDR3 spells CASNERGAGQETQYF. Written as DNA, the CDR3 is TGTGCCAGCAACGAAAGGGGAGCGGGACAAGAGACCCAGTACTTC.

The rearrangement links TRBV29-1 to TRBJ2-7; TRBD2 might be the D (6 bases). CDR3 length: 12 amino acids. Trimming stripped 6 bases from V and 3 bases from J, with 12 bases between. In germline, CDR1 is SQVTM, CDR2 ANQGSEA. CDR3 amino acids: CSVSGLHYEQYF. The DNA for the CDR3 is TGCAGCGTATCGGGACTTCACTACGAGCAGTACTTC.

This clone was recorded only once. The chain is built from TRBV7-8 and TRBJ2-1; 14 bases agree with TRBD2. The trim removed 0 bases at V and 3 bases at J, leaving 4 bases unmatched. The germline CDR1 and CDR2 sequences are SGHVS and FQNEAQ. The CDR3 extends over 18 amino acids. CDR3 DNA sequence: TGTGCCAGCAGCTTAGCGAGGACTAGCGGGAGGAGCTACAATGAGCAGTTCTTC. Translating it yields CASSLARTSGRSYNEQFF.

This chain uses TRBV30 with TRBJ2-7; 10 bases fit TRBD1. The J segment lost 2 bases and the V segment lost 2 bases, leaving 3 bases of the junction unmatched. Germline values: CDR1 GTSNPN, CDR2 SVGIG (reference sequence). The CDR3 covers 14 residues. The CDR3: CAWSKGTGAYEQYF. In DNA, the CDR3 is TGTGCCTGGAGTAAAGGGACAGGGGCCTACGAGCAGTACTTC.

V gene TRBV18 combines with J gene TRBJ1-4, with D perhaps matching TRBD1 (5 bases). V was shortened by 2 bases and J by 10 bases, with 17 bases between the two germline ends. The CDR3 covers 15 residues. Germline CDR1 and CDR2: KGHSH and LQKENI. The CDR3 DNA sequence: TGTGCCAGCTCACCAATAAGGGACTCTGCGGGAAAACTGTTTTTT. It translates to CASSPIRDSAGKLFF. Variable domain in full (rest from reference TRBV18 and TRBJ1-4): NAGVMQNPRHLVRRRGQEARLRCSPMKGHSHVYWYRQLPEEGLKFMVYLQKENIIDESGMPKERFSAEFPKEGPSILRIQQVVRGDSAAYFCASSPIRDSAGKLFFGSGTQLSVL.

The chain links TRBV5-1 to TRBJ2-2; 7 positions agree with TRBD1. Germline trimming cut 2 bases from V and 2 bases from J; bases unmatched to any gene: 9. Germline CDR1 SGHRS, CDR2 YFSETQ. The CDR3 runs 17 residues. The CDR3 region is CASSLGPRQGNTGELFF. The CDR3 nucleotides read TGCGCCAGCAGCTTAGGACCTAGACAGGGTAACACCGGGGAGCTGTTTTTT.